These T cell receptor beta chains were read from a single sample in a study of blood T cell repertoires in COVID-19. Repertoires were generated with immunoSEQ multiplex PCR, while TCRdb's copy carries only in-frame clones and drops some. There are roughly 250,000 clones in the sample; approximately 90% occur only once, and 0.95% to 1.5% lies in the top ten. The sample taken for sequencing was PBMCs or T cells enriched from blood (not recorded which). These receptors all come from a middle-aged woman with acute COVID-19. CDR3s include the opening cysteine and the closing phenylalanine or tryptophan. D genes are given only for firm matches. The size entry is marked missing in some rows and otherwise reads once, few, many or a size class.

V gene	D gene	J gene	CDR3 length	clone size	CDR3 DNA	CDR3 protein
TRBV7-9	TRBD1	TRBJ1-1	13	NA	TGTGCCAGCAGCGGGACAGTGAACACTGAAGCTTTCTTT	CASSGTVNTEAFF
TRBV25-1	TRBD2	TRBJ2-1	15	NA	TGTGCCAGCAGTATTCCCGGGACTAGAAGTAATGAGCAGTTCTTC	CASSIPGTRSNEQFF
TRBV20-1	NA	TRBJ2-1	11	once	TGCAGTGCTGGGACTTACAATGAGCAGTTCTTC	CSAGTYNEQFF
TRBV3-1/TRBV3-2	NA	TRBJ2-5	19	NA	TGTGCCAGCAGCCAAGATTTTCCCCCGACAGGTCCCTGGGAGGAGACCCAGTACTTC	CASSQDFPPTGPWEETQYF
TRBV7-2	NA	TRBJ2-3	15	NA	TGTGCCAGCAGCCCCGTCCGGAGTTCCACAGATACGCAGTATTTT	CASSPVRSSTDTQYF
TRBV5-1	TRBD1	TRBJ1-1	13	NA	TGCGCCAGCAGCCCAACCAGGGGGGCTGAAGCTTTCTTT	CASSPTRGAEAFF
TRBV5-4	NA	TRBJ2-3	14	NA	TGTGCCACCAACACCGGGAGTGGCACAGATACGCAGTATTTT	CATNTGSGTDTQYF
TRBV28	TRBD1	TRBJ1-2	15	NA	TGTGCCAGCAGTACCGGGACAGGCCACTGGAATGGCTACACCTTC	CASSTGTGHWNGYTF
TRBV4-3	NA	TRBJ1-2	16	NA	TGCGCCAGCAGCCCCCGGATAAGTAGTACTACGTATGGCTACACCTTC	CASSPRISSTTYGYTF
TRBV10-3	TRBD1	TRBJ1-3	15	NA	TGTGCCATCAGCCCCGGGACAGAGTCTGGAAACACCATATATTTT	CAISPGTESGNTIYF
TRBV5-1	TRBD1	TRBJ1-1	16	once	TGCGCCAGCAGCTTGCTAACAGGGGGCAGTAACACTGAAGCTTTCTTT	CASSLLTGGSNTEAFF
TRBV5-1	NA	TRBJ1-3	15	NA	TGCGCCAGCAGCGTGTCTTCACAGGGTGGAAACACCATATATTTT	CASSVSSQGGNTIYF
TRBV28	NA	TRBJ1-2	13	NA	TGTGCCAGCAGTTTAAGAGGCAACTATGGCTACACCTTC	CASSLRGNYGYTF
TRBV9	NA	TRBJ1-2	14	few	TGTGCCAGCAGCACCACAACAGCGGGCTATGGCTACACCTTC	CASSTTTAGYGYTF
TRBV5-1	TRBD1	TRBJ2-2	13	NA	TGCGCCAGCAGCGGACAGGGGTCCGGGGAGCTGTTTTTT	CASSGQGSGELFF
TRBV29-1	NA	TRBJ2-1	14	NA	TGCAGCACATCAGCGGAGACGCTACAACATGAGCAGTTCTTC	CSTSAETLQHEQFF
TRBV6-5	NA	TRBJ2-1	13	NA	TGTGCCAGCAGGTTTACGGTAAACAATGAGCAGTTCTTC	CASRFTVNNEQFF
TRBV7-9	TRBD1	TRBJ1-4	15	NA	TGTGCCAGCAGCTTAGGACGGGGACAGGGGCGAAAACTGTTTTTT	CASSLGRGQGRKLFF
TRBV5-1	NA	TRBJ1-5	14	NA	TGCGCCAGCAGCTTGAGGGGGGGGAATCAGCCCCAGCATTTT	CASSLRGGNQPQHF
TRBV28	TRBD2	TRBJ2-1	17	few	TGTGCCAGCAAATTCCCGGGGAGAAGCGGGGGGAACAATGAGCAGTTCTTC	CASKFPGRSGGNNEQFF
TRBV18	NA	TRBJ2-5	15	few	TGTGCCAGCTCTCCCCGAATCGGCAGGGAAGAGACCCAGTACTTC	CASSPRIGREETQYF
TRBV9	NA	TRBJ1-5	13	NA	TGTGCCAGCAGCAGGACAGTATATCAGCCCCAGCATTTT	CASSRTVYQPQHF
TRBV20-1	TRBD1	TRBJ2-5	16	NA	TGCAGTGCTAGTGCCACCTGGACAGGGGTGCAAGAGACCCAGTACTTC	CSASATWTGVQETQYF
TRBV5-1	NA	TRBJ1-1	11	NA	TGCGCCAGCAGCTCTCCCACTGAAGCTTTCTTT	CASSSPTEAFF
TRBV30	TRBD2	TRBJ2-1	12	NA	TGTGCCTGGAGTGTACGGACTAGTGAGCAGTTCTTC	CAWSVRTSEQFF
TRBV28	NA	TRBJ2-3	11	NA	TGTGCCAGCAGTTCATTAGAGATGCAGTATTTT	CASSSLEMQYF
TRBV9	TRBD1	TRBJ2-1	16	NA	TGTGCCTCAAACCTCAGGGGGATGAGCTCCTACAATGAGCAGTTCTTC	CASNLRGMSSYNEQFF